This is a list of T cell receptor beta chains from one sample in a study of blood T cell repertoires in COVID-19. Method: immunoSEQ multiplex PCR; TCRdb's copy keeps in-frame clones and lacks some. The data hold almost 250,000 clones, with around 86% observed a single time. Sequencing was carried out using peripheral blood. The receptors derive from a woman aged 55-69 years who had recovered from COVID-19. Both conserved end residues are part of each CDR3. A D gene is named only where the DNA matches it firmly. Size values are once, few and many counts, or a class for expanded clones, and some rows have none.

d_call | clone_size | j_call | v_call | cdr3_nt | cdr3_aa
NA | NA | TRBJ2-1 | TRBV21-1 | TGTGCCAGCAGCAAAGAGGATGGCGGGGTAGAATACAATGAGCAGTTCTTC | CASSKEDGGVEYNEQFF
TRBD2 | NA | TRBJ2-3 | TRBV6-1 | TGTGCCAGCAGTGGACTTCTAGCGGGGGGTACAGATACGCAGTATTTT | CASSGLLAGGTDTQYF
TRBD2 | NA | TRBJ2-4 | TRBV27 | TGTGCCAGCAGCATTAGCGGGGCTGTAGCCAAAAACATTCAGTACTTC | CASSISGAVAKNIQYF
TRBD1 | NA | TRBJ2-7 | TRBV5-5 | TGTGCCAGCAGCTTGGTAGGACAGGGGGCAGGGGAGCAGTACTTC | CASSLVGQGAGEQYF
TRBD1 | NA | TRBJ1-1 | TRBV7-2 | TGTGCCAGCAGCTTCGGACAGGGCCGTGAAGCTTTCTTT | CASSFGQGREAFF
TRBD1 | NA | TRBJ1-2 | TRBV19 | TGTGCCAGTATCAGCCGGGACAGGGTTGGAGCTGGCTACACCTTC | CASISRDRVGAGYTF
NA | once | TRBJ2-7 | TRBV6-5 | TGTGCCAGCACCAAACAGGAAGGCTCCTACGAGCAGTACTTC | CASTKQEGSYEQYF
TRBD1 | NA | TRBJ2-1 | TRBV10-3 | TGTGCCATCAGCCAGGGGGCGGTCTACAATGAGCAGTTCTTC | CAISQGAVYNEQFF
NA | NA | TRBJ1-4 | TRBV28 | TGTGCCAGCAGTTTTCAGGGAACCGGTAATGAAAAACTGTTTTTT | CASSFQGTGNEKLFF
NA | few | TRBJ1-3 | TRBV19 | TGTGCCAGTAGGGAACAGATCTCTGGAAACACCATATATTTT | CASREQISGNTIYF
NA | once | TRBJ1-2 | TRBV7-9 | TGTGCCAGCAGCTTGGCAGTCGCGGGGCGCGGCTACACCTTC | CASSLAVAGRGYTF
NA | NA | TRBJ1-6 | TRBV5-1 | TGCGCCAGCAGCTTGGAACTTAATTCACCCCTCCACTTT | CASSLELNSPLHF
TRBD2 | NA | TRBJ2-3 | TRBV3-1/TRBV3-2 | TGTGCCAGCAGCCAAACCGGGGGGGCTACAGATACGCAGTATTTT | CASSQTGGATDTQYF
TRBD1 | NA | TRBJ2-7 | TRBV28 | TGTGCCAGCAGTCCAGGACAGGGCTACGAGCAGTACTTC | CASSPGQGYEQYF
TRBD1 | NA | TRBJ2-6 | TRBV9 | TGTGCCAGCAGCCCCGCGATTCCGACAGGGTCTTCCCAAATTTTCTCTGGGGCCAACGTCCTGACTTTC | CASSPAIPTGSSQIFSGANVLTF
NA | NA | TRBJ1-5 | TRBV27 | TGTGCCAGCAGCCGGGGGTCTTCGGTTCAAAATCAGCCCCAGCATTTT | CASSRGSSVQNQPQHF
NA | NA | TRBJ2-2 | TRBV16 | TGTGCCAGCAGACAGGTCACCGGGGAGCTGTTTTTT | CASRQVTGELFF
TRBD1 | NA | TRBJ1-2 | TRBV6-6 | TGTGCCACCTCCGACAGGGACCATAACTATGGCTACACCTTC | CATSDRDHNYGYTF
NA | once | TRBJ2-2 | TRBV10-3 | TGTGCCATCAGTCAGAACACCGGGGAGCTGTTTTTT | CAISQNTGELFF
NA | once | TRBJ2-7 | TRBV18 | TGTGCCAGCTCAGCCCAGACAGCTTACGAGCAGTACTTC | CASSAQTAYEQYF
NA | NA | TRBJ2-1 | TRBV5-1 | TGCGCCAGCAGCCCTGGAGGGGCAGTCCCTTACAATGAGCAGTTCTTC | CASSPGGAVPYNEQFF
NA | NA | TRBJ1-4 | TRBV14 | TGTGCCAGCAGCCAAGAAAGGTTGTCAGGGGCAAATGAAAAACTGTTTTTT | CASSQERLSGANEKLFF
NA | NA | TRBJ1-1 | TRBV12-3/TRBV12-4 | TGTGCCAGCACGAGGGGGTTCGGCACTGAAGCTTTCTTT | CASTRGFGTEAFF
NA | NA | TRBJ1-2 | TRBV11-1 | TGTGCCAGCAGCTTAGGTCGAGCACGGGGTGGCTACACCTTC | CASSLGRARGGYTF
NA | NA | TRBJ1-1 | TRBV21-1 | TGTGCCAGCAGCTTAACAGGGGGCCAGAACACTGAAGCTTTCTTT | CASSLTGGQNTEAFF
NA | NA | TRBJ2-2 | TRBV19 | TGTGCCAGTAGGGTTACGGCGGTCACCGGGGAGCTGTTTTTT | CASRVTAVTGELFF
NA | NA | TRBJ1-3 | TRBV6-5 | TGTGCCAGCAGTTACCAGGGCAGGGGAAACACCATATATTTT | CASSYQGRGNTIYF
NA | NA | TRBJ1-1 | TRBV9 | TGTGCCAGCAGCGTAGATTCGCGGCAAATAATGAACACTGAAGCTTTCTTT | CASSVDSRQIMNTEAFF
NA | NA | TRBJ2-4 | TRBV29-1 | TGCAGCGCCCTGGGCGGGGCTGGCGAAAACATTCAGTACTTC | CSALGGAGENIQYF